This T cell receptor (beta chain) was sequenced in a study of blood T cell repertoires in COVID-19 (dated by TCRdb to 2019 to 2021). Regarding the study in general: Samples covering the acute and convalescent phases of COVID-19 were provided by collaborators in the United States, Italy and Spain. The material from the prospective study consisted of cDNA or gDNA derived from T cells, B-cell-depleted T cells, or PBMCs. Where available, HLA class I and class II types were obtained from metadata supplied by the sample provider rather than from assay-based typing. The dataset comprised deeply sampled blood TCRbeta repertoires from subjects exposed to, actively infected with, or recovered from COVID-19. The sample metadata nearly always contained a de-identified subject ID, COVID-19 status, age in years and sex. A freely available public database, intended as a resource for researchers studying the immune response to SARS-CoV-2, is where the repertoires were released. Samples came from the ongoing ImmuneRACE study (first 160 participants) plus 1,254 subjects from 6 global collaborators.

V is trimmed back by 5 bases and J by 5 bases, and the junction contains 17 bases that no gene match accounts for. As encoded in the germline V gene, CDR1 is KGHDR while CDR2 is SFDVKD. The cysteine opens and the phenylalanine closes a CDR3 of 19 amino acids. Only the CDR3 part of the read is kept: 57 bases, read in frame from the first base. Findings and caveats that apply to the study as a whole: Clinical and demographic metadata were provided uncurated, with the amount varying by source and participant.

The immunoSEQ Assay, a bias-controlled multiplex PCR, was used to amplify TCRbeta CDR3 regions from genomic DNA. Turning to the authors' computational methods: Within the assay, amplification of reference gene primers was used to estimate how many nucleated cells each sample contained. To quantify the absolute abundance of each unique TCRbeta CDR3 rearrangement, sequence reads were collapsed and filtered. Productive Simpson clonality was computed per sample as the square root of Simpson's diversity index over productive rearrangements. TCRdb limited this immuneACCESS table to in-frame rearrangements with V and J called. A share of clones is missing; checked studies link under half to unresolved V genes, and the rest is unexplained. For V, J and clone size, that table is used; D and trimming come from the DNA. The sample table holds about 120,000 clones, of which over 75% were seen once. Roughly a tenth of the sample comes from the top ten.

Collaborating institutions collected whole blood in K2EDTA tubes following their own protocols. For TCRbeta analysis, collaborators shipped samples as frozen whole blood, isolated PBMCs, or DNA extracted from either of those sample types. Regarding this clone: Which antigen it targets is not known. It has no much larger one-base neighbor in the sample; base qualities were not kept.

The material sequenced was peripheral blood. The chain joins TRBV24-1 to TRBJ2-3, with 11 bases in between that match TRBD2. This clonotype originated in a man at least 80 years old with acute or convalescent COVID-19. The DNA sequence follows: TGTGCCACCAGTGGCCCCACCCCTAATAGCGGGGGGGCGAAAGATACGCAGTATTTT. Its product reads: CATSGPTPNSGGAKDTQYF.